The rows below give T cell receptor beta chains drawn from one sample of a study of T cells after yellow fever vaccination. From the 5' RACE reads, TCRdb called clonotypes with MiXCR, one entry per CDR3 protein. The repertoire has under 350,000 distinct CDR3 sequences, over 4% of them found once; the top ten carry around 24%. The sample here was PBMCs, taken 5 days after the yellow fever booster vaccination. The receptor source for this set is a man in his late teens or twenties who received the YFV17D yellow fever vaccine. Each CDR3 is given with its conserved first and last residue. Fields, in order: J gene, clone size, D gene, V gene, CDR3 protein, CDR3 DNA. D genes are given only for firm matches. Where a row states a size, it is once, few, many or the class of an expanded clone; other rows omit it.

J: TRBJ2-2
size: NA
D: NA
V: TRBV6-1
CDR3: CASSEQRQVLSGELFF
DNA: TGTGCCAGCAGTGAACAGCGCCAGGTTTTGTCTGGGGAGCTGTTTTTT

J: TRBJ1-1
size: NA
D: NA
V: TRBV20-1
CDR3: CSARDQWLSDTEAFF
DNA: TGCAGTGCTAGAGATCAGTGGCTTTCCGACACTGAAGCTTTCTTT

J: TRBJ2-1
size: few
D: TRBD1
V: TRBV5-1
CDR3: CASSLRQGAISYNEQFF
DNA: TGCGCCAGCAGCTTGCGGCAGGGGGCCATCTCCTACAATGAGCAGTTCTTC

J: TRBJ2-7
size: NA
D: TRBD1
V: TRBV5-1
CDR3: CASSPGQGALGQYF
DNA: TGCGCCAGCAGTCCGGGACAGGGGGCCTTGGGGCAGTACTTC

J: TRBJ1-5
size: few
D: TRBD1
V: TRBV6-6
CDR3: CASTTDRDLLGSNQPQHF
DNA: TGTGCCAGCACCACTGACAGGGATCTCTTGGGTAGCAATCAGCCCCAGCATTTT

J: TRBJ2-1
size: many
D: NA
V: TRBV5-1
CDR3: CASSYGTLDNEQFF
DNA: TGCGCCAGCAGCTACGGGACTCTTGACAATGAGCAGTTCTTC

J: TRBJ2-1
size: many
D: NA
V: TRBV5-4
CDR3: CASSDENVEQFF
DNA: TGTGCCAGCAGCGACGAGAATGTTGAGCAGTTCTTC

J: TRBJ2-1
size: NA
D: TRBD2
V: TRBV5-1
CDR3: CASSSFPGTSGGVYNEQFF
DNA: TGCGCCAGCAGCTCCTTCCCCGGGACTAGCGGGGGGGTCTACAATGAGCAGTTCTTC

J: TRBJ2-2
size: few
D: NA
V: TRBV5-1
CDR3: CASSLEDPANTGELFF
DNA: TGCGCCAGCAGCTTGGAGGACCCCGCGAACACCGGGGAGCTGTTTTTT

J: TRBJ2-2
size: NA
D: NA
V: TRBV3-1
CDR3: CASSRRVGELFF
DNA: TGTGCCAGCAGCCGCCGAGTCGGGGAGCTGTTTTTT

J: TRBJ2-2
size: few
D: TRBD1
V: TRBV4-1
CDR3: CASSQSRDRVAGELFF
DNA: TGCGCCAGCAGCCAAAGCCGGGACAGGGTCGCCGGGGAGCTGTTTTTT

J: TRBJ2-1
size: NA
D: TRBD2
V: TRBV5-1
CDR3: CASSQGTSGGNEQFF
DNA: TGCGCCAGCAGCCAAGGGACTAGCGGGGGAAATGAGCAGTTCTTC

J: TRBJ1-2
size: NA
D: NA
V: TRBV9
CDR3: CASSPQEGGYYGYTF
DNA: TGTGCCAGCAGCCCCCAGGAGGGGGGGTACTATGGCTACACCTTC

J: TRBJ1-5
size: many
D: TRBD1
V: TRBV7-9
CDR3: CASSLGEGTGLSNQPQHF
DNA: TGTGCCAGCAGCTTAGGAGAGGGGACAGGGTTGAGCAATCAGCCCCAGCATTTT

J: TRBJ2-5
size: NA
D: NA
V: TRBV19
CDR3: CASGVPWETQYF
DNA: TGTGCCAGTGGCGTCCCCTGGGAGACCCAGTACTTC

J: TRBJ1-1
size: many
D: TRBD1
V: TRBV4-1
CDR3: CASSPSSAGTVFAEAFF
DNA: TGCGCCAGCAGCCCCTCCTCGGCCGGGACAGTTTTCGCTGAAGCTTTCTTT

J: TRBJ1-5
size: few
D: TRBD1
V: TRBV5-1
CDR3: CASSPGGRDQPQHF
DNA: TGCGCCAGCAGCCCAGGGGGCCGAGACCAGCCCCAGCATTTT